Each of the 21 T cell receptor beta chains below was sequenced from the same sample in a study of spatial heterogeneity in lung cancer. Regarding time point: sample taken at primary tumor resection. Without sorting, whole RNA was sequenced from tumor, nontumor lung or frozen PBMC. TCRdb recomputed calls from the 5' RACE reads with MiXCR, one row per CDR3 protein. The top ten hold about 3% of the sample, which has roughly 49,000 distinct CDR3 sequences, roughly 7% seen once. Specimen: PBMCs, collected at surgery. These TCRs come from a female donor with early-stage non-small cell lung cancer.

This clonotype was recorded a few times. The genes are TRBV27 and TRBJ1-1, with 10 bases that match TRBD1. Germline trimming cut 5 bases from V and 3 bases from J; bases unmatched to any gene: 6. This CDR3 region has 15 residues. CDR1 and CDR2 (germline): MNHEY, SMNVEV (reference sequence). The chain's CDR3 is CASSRTGTGDTEAFF. DNA for the CDR3: TGTGCCAGCAGTCGAACCGGGACAGGGGACACTGAAGCTTTCTTT.

The table lists this clonotype with many counts. The gene calls are TRBV7-2 and TRBJ2-1; D call uncertain. Germline loops: CDR1 SGHTA, CDR2 FQGNSA. The CDR3 is 13 residues long. Trimming removed 6 bases at V and 3 bases at J, with 9 bases between. In DNA, the CDR3 is TGTGCCAGCAGAACCACAGACTACAATGAGCAGTTCTTC. Its translation: CASRTTDYNEQFF.

This clonotype was detected ten times or more. The chain is built from TRBV13 and TRBJ2-5; the match to TRBD1 covers 9 bases. The CDR3 is 18 residues long. The V segment lost 5 bases and the J segment 0 bases; nucleotides outside the gene matches: 13. CDR1 PRHDT and CDR2 FYEKMQ come from the germline V gene (reference sequence). The CDR3 DNA reads TGTGCCAGCAGCCCCCGACAGGGGGAGGCGGCGTACCAAGAGACCCAGTACTTC. This gives the protein CASSPRQGEAAYQETQYF.

The chain has TRBV6-2 or TRBV6-3 and TRBJ2-5; D is ambiguous. The CDR3 consists of 14 residues. The germline V gene encodes CDR1 MNHEY and CDR2 SVGEGT. V dropped 0 bases and J dropped 2 bases, with 7 bases sitting between them. CDR3: CASSYSNLQETQYF. The CDR3 DNA reads TGTGCCAGCAGTTACTCGAATCTGCAAGAGACCCAGTACTTC.

This clonotype occurred many times. The chain has TRBV28 and TRBJ2-3, with D unresolved. The V gene's germline CDR1 is MDHEN and CDR2 SYDVKM. Deletions cut 5 bases from V and 9 bases from J, with 9 bases between. The CDR3 loop spans 11 amino acids. CDR3 nucleotides: TGTGCCAGCAGTAATCCCTCCACGCAGTATTTT. This gives the protein CASSNPSTQYF. The full variable domain, its missing parts supplied by reference TRBV28 and TRBJ2-3, is DVKVTQSSRYLVKRTGEKVFLECVQDMDHENMFWYRQDPGLGLRLIYFSYDVKMKEKGDIPEGYSVSREKKERFSLILESASTNQTSMYLCASSNPSTQYFGPGTRLTVL.

This clonotype appeared many times. This sequence joins TRBV3-1 and TRBJ2-4; D perhaps matches TRBD2 (6 bases). Germline CDR1 reads LGHDT; CDR2 reads YNNKEL (reference sequence). This CDR3 is 18 amino acids long. Trimming removed 0 bases at V and 0 bases at J, with 15 bases between. The CDR3 bases are TGTGCCAGCAGCCAAGATCCCGGGGGAACACTAGCCAAAAACATTCAGTACTTC. Translating it yields CASSQDPGGTLAKNIQYF.

The sample holds many counts of this clonotype. The V call is TRBV7-2, the J call TRBJ2-3, with D unresolved. The CDR3 runs to 14 residues. Germline V lookup: CDR1 SGHTA, CDR2 FQGNSA. V lost 4 bases and J 6 bases, leaving 14 bases between the germline ends. CDR3 nucleotide sequence: TGTGCCAGCAGCTCCACGGTCGTGGGGGATACGCAGTATTTT. Protein sequence: CASSSTVVGDTQYF.

V and J are TRBV27 and TRBJ1-1; no clear D gene. Germline-derived CDR1 and CDR2 are MNHEY and SMNVEV (reference sequence). Between the trimmed V and J ends, which lost 0 bases and 8 bases, there was a span of 10 bases. There are 13 residues in the CDR3. CDR3 sequence reads: CASSLSASGEAFF. The CDR3 nucleotides are TGTGCCAGCAGTTTATCAGCCTCGGGCGAAGCTTTCTTT.

This clonotype was found many times. The rearrangement links TRBV18 to TRBJ2-7; no firm D call. Germline V gene sequence: CDR1 KGHSH, CDR2 LQKENI. The germline V and J ends were trimmed by 3 bases and 3 bases, with 12 bases remaining between them. The CDR3 totals 14 residues. The CDR3 nucleotides read TGTGCCAGCTCACCGTCACAGCTATACTACGAGCAGTACTTC. Translating gives CASSPSQLYYEQYF.

This clonotype showed up just a few times. The chain links TRBV7-3 to TRBJ2-5, with 10 bases lining up with TRBD2. This CDR3 comprises 15 residues. The V gene's germline CDR1 is SGHTA and CDR2 FQGTGA. Germline trimming cut 3 bases from V and 5 bases from J; bases unmatched to any gene: 6. CDR3 in DNA: TGTGCCAGCAGCTTTAGCGGGGGGCCTGGGGAGACCCAGTACTTC. It translates to CASSFSGGPGETQYF.

The chain combines TRBV7-6 with TRBJ2-5; 12 positions match TRBD2. The CDR3 sequence is 16 residues long. The germline V gene encodes CDR1 SGHVS and CDR2 FNYEAQ. V was clipped by 1 base and J by 6 bases; unmatched bases: 6. This CDR3 reads CASSLGLAGGQKTQYF. The CDR3 DNA reads as TGTGCCAGCAGCTTAGGGCTAGCGGGGGGGCAAAAGACCCAGTACTTC.

This clonotype was recorded many times. This chain uses TRBV9 with TRBJ2-1; D possibly uses TRBD1 or TRBD2 (5 bases each). Trimming removed 0 bases at V and 9 bases at J, with 16 bases between. Germline V gives CDR1 SGDLS, CDR2 YYNGEE. CDR3 length: 15 amino acids. The CDR3 DNA sequence: TGTGCCAGCAGCGTAGGTGGGGGTTTTAGTGGTGAGCAGTTCTTC. Translating gives CASSVGGGFSGEQFF. The full variable domain, its missing parts supplied by reference TRBV9 and TRBJ2-1, is DSGVTQTPKHLITATGQRVTLRCSPRSGDLSVYWYQQSLDQGLQFLIQYYNGEERAKGNILERFSAQQFPDLHSELNLSSLELGDSALYFCASSVGGGFSGEQFFGPGTRLTVL.

The table lists this clonotype with many counts. The gene calls are TRBV3-1 and TRBJ1-6, with D unresolved. Trimming shortened V by 0 bases and J by 6 bases, and 6 bases separated the two germline ends. Germline CDR1 is LGHDT and CDR2 is YNNKEL (reference sequence). The CDR3 has 14 amino acids. The CDR3 DNA reads TGTGCCAGCAGCCAAGAAGGGATTAATTCACCCCTCCACTTT. This codes for CASSQEGINSPLHF.

J is TRBJ2-1 and V is TRBV5-1; 11 bases are a match to TRBD1. V gave up 4 bases and J gave up 10 bases; unmatched junction bases: 7. The length of the CDR3 is 14 residues. CDR1 and CDR2 (germline): SGHRS, YFSETQ. CDR3 sequence reads: CASSSGTGGEEQFF. In DNA form, the CDR3 reads TGCGCCAGCAGCAGCGGGACAGGGGGTGAAGAGCAGTTCTTC. The whole variable domain, filled in from reference TRBV5-1 and TRBJ2-1, reads KAGVTQTPRYLIKTRGQQVTLSCSPISGHRSVSWYQQTPGQGLQFLFEYFSETQRNKGNFPGRFSGRQFSNSRSEMNVSTLELGDSALYLCASSSGTGGEEQFFGPGTRLTVL.

This clonotype has a count of ten or more. In DNA form, the CDR3 reads TGTGCCAGCAGCCGATTCGGGGGCATGTACGAGCAGTACTTC. It encodes CASSRFGGMYEQYF. V is TRBV12-3 or TRBV12-4 and J is TRBJ2-7; D may match TRBD1 or TRBD2 (6 bases each). The CDR3 loop spans 14 amino acids. Trimming left V 6 bases short and J 4 bases short, with 16 bases between.

This clonotype was counted between two and nine times. The chain uses TRBV4-1 and TRBJ2-7; 7 bases match TRBD1. Per germline, CDR1 MGHRA and CDR2 YSYEKL. The CDR3 covers 16 residues. The V segment lost 4 bases and the J segment 1 base; nucleotides outside the gene matches: 10. As DNA, the CDR3 is TGCGCCAGCAGCCTCGGGCCGGGGACAGTATCCTACGAGCAGTACTTC. The encoded protein is CASSLGPGTVSYEQYF.

This clonotype was seen at least ten times. The chain employs TRBV3-1 and TRBJ2-3; no definite D call. The CDR3 length is 14 residues. Trimming shortened V by 1 base and J by 3 bases, and 8 bases separated the two germline ends. Germline lookup yields CDR1 LGHDT and CDR2 YNNKEL (reference sequence). The CDR3 is CASSQVLSTDTQYF. CDR3 sequence (DNA): TGTGCCAGCAGCCAAGTTCTTTCGACAGATACGCAGTATTTT.

The V gene is TRBV3-1, the J gene TRBJ2-7; D unclear. V lost 4 bases to trimming and J lost 3 bases, with 10 bases between them. CDR1 and CDR2 (germline): LGHDT, YNNKEL (reference sequence). The CDR3 runs 13 residues. CDR3 sequence reads: CASSPPGFYEQYF. CDR3 nucleotide sequence: TGTGCCAGCAGCCCACCGGGCTTCTACGAGCAGTACTTC.

This clonotype was seen more than once but under ten times. The V gene is TRBV7-8, the J gene TRBJ1-5; D is possibly TRBD1 (5 bases). Germline loops: CDR1 SGHVS, CDR2 FQNEAQ. V lost 5 bases, J lost 6 bases, and 20 bases lay in between. The CDR3 loop spans 16 amino acids. The CDR3 DNA reads as TGTGCCAGCAGCGAAGGGAAGACGGGGGTGGTTCAGCCCCAGCATTTT. Amino acids: CASSEGKTGVVQPQHF.

At least ten counts were recorded for this clonotype. This sequence joins TRBV3-1 and TRBJ1-4; unclear D gene. The length of the CDR3 is 15 residues. Germline V lookup: CDR1 LGHDT, CDR2 YNNKEL (reference sequence). Trimming removed 4 bases at V and 7 bases at J, with 16 bases between. CDR3 bases: TGTGCCAGCAGCCTCGGTCCCTCCCGAGGTGAAAAACTGTTTTTT. Translation: CASSLGPSRGEKLFF.

This clonotype appeared a few times. V is TRBV5-1 and J is TRBJ2-3; 11 nucleotides line up with TRBD2. The CDR3 extends over 16 amino acids. Germline-derived CDR1 and CDR2 are SGHRS and YFSETQ. The junction had 5 bases not matched to a gene; V was cut back by 3 bases and J by 2 bases. The CDR3 here is CASSSGLAEYTDTQYF. The CDR3 DNA follows: TGCGCCAGCAGCTCGGGACTAGCGGAATACACAGATACGCAGTATTTT.